This entry lists 27 T cell receptor beta chains sequenced from one sample in a study of human T cells and chemical hapten exposure. Time point described: pre-sensitization, week 0. Specified treatment: therapeutic diphenylcyclopropenone sensitization with weekly scalp DPC. Via MiXCR, TCRdb re-called the RACE reads, giving one row per CDR3 protein. This sample has a few hundred thousand distinct CDR3 sequences, with about 5% found just once. Sample: whole blood, taken in connection with sensitization to the hapten diphenylcyclopropenone (DPC). All receptors come from a woman younger than 30 with alopecia areata. Some clones in this sample may be carry-over from other donors' samples.

This clonotype occurred many times. This chain joins TRBV15 and TRBJ1-1; 9 nucleotides align to TRBD1. V was pared by 5 bases and J by 0 bases, with 10 bases of the junction left unmatched. The CDR3 has 17 amino acids. Germline V CDR1 and CDR2: LNHNV, YYDKDF (reference sequence). The CDR3 sequence: CATSFGRDRVMNTEAFF. CDR3 DNA sequence: TGTGCCACCAGCTTCGGCCGGGACAGGGTGATGAACACTGAAGCTTTCTTT.

On this clonotype itself: Its ends do not fully match the called genes, so a read error is possible. The V and J genes are TRBV12-3 or TRBV12-4 and TRBJ1-5; no definite D call. This CDR3 contains 13 residues. The CDR3 bases are TGTGCCAGCAGACCGAGCCTCGACGGGCTCCCCTCTTTT. Protein product: CASRPSLDGLPSF.

This clonotype was seen many times. The chain carries TRBV4-2 and TRBJ1-1; weak D call: TRBD1 (5 bases). The germline V and J ends were trimmed by 1 base and 4 bases, with 13 bases remaining between them. Germline V gene lookup returns CDR1 LGHNA and CDR2 YNFKEQ. This CDR3 is 15 amino acids long. CDR3 coding DNA: TGTGCCAGCAGCCAAGCTACAGGATCTCCCACTGAAGCTTTCTTT. Protein product: CASSQATGSPTEAFF.

This clonotype came up a few times. CDR3 loop: CASSLWTGANTEAFF. DNA for the CDR3: TGTGCCAGCAGCTTATGGACAGGGGCGAACACTGAAGCTTTCTTT. The rearrangement uses TRBV7-2 and TRBJ1-1, with 9 nucleotides matching TRBD1. V shed 2 bases and J 1 base; nucleotides not matched to a gene: 2. The CDR3 spans 15 residues. The V gene's germline CDR1 is SGHTA and CDR2 FQGNSA.

This clonotype was observed many times. The V call is TRBV4-2, the J call TRBJ2-7; the D call may be TRBD1 or TRBD2 (5 bases each). The germline gives CDR1 LGHNA, CDR2 YNFKEQ. Trimming took 4 bases from V and 2 from J, leaving 15 bases between them. CDR3 length: 15 residues. The CDR3 DNA follows: TGTGCCAGCAGCCTTGGTGGGACCGGACCCTACGAGCAGTACTTC. Encoded protein: CASSLGGTGPYEQYF.

In its sample, this clonotype was seen a few times. The rearrangement uses TRBV6-2 or TRBV6-3 and TRBJ1-5; D call uncertain. The CDR3 spans 11 residues. CDR1 MNHEY and CDR2 SVGEGT come from the germline V gene. The V end was cut by 2 bases, the J end by 9 bases, with 5 bases between. CDR3 DNA sequence: TGTGCCAGCAGTTACGCGAGGCCCCAGCATTTT. Protein sequence: CASSYARPQHF.

This clonotype appeared many times. V and J are TRBV12-3 or TRBV12-4 and TRBJ2-1; 9 bases are a match to TRBD2. This CDR3 has 16 residues. V gave up 5 bases and J gave up 0 bases; unmatched junction bases: 5. The CDR3: CASSGNSGSSYNEQFF. Written as DNA, the CDR3 is TGTGCCAGCAGTGGGAATAGCGGGAGCTCCTACAATGAGCAGTTCTTC.

This clonotype was recorded many times. The chain couples TRBV5-4 to TRBJ1-1; D is possibly TRBD1 (6 bases). The germline V and J ends were trimmed by 4 bases and 7 bases, with 11 bases remaining between them. Germline V gene lookup returns CDR1 SGHNT and CDR2 YYREEE (reference sequence). This CDR3 spans 12 amino acids. The CDR3 loop reads CASSTDRFEAFF. The CDR3, as DNA: TGTGCCAGCAGCACCGACAGGTTTGAAGCTTTCTTT.

CDR3: CASSFPRDNEKLFF. CDR3 in DNA: TGTGCCAGCAGCTTCCCCAGAGATAATGAAAAACTGTTTTTT. The chain couples TRBV5-8 to TRBJ1-4; D remains ambiguous. Trimming left V 2 bases short and J 4 bases short, with 9 bases between. The CDR3 is 14 amino acids. Germline CDR1 and CDR2: SGHTS and YDEGEE.

The V call is TRBV12-3 or TRBV12-4, the J call TRBJ1-1, with D maybe TRBD1 (6 bases). V was cut by 1 base and J by 9 bases, with 21 bases left in between. The CDR3 runs to 16 residues. CDR3 in amino acids: CASSLGRSDSHDKAFF. Here the CDR3 DNA reads TGTGCCAGCAGTTTAGGGCGCTCGGACAGCCATGATAAAGCTTTCTTT.

This chain joins TRBV4-2 and TRBJ2-3, with 11 bases aligning to TRBD2. CDR1 and CDR2 from the germline V gene are LGHNA and YNFKEQ. Trimming at V came to 1 base and at J to 3 bases, leaving 6 bases not matched to a gene. The CDR3 sequence is 17 residues long. CDR3 residues: CASSQVTSGAPTDTQYF. CDR3 DNA sequence: TGTGCCAGCAGCCAAGTGACTAGCGGGGCCCCTACAGATACGCAGTATTTT.

At least ten counts were recorded for this clonotype. The chain combines TRBV12-5 with TRBJ2-7; 13 nucleotides agree with TRBD2. Per the germline V gene, CDR1 is LGHNT and CDR2 is FRNRAP. CDR3 length: 18 residues. After removal of 7 bases from V and 0 bases from J, the junction contained 12 bases not matched to a gene. The CDR3 here is CASATIGLAGATSYEQYF. In nucleotides, the CDR3 is TGTGCTAGTGCCACGATAGGACTAGCGGGGGCGACCTCCTACGAGCAGTACTTC.

This clonotype has only a few counts. The chain combines TRBV6-5 with TRBJ2-4, with a weak D call TRBD1 (6 bases). CDR1 and CDR2 (germline): MNHEY, SVGAGI. The CDR3 is 12 residues long. The V end lost 9 bases, the J end lost 0 bases, and 6 bases lay between the germline ends. The CDR3: CARGGAKNIQYF. CDR3 DNA sequence: TGTGCCAGAGGGGGAGCCAAAAACATTCAGTACTTC.

V and J are TRBV6-2 or TRBV6-3 and TRBJ2-7; D is undetermined. The V gene lost 6 bases and the J gene lost 1 base, with 22 bases spanning the gap. The CDR3 consists of 17 residues. The germline gives CDR1 MNHEY, CDR2 SVGEGT. The CDR3 here is CASSRVTKDGHSYEQYF. The DNA for the CDR3 is TGTGCCAGCAGCCGGGTGACGAAGGACGGCCATTCCTACGAGCAGTACTTC.

This clonotype has just a few counts. This chain connects TRBV4-2 to TRBJ1-3; the D is unclear. The V and J ends lost 1 base and 0 bases respectively, with 13 bases between them. The CDR3 covers 17 residues. Germline lookup yields CDR1 LGHNA and CDR2 YNFKEQ. This CDR3 reads CASSQVLTVNSGNTIYF. CDR3 nucleotides: TGTGCCAGCAGCCAAGTCTTGACGGTTAACTCTGGAAACACCATATATTTT.

This clonotype has more than one count but fewer than ten. This chain uses TRBV5-1 with TRBJ1-1, with TRBD1 matching over 9 bases. Trimming at V came to 4 bases and at J to 2 bases, leaving 6 bases not matched to a gene. This CDR3 spans 15 amino acids. Germline CDR1 reads SGHRS; CDR2 reads YFSETQ. The CDR3 nucleotides are TGCGCCAGCAGCCTTGGTACAGGGGGCAACACTGAAGCTTTCTTT. Amino acid sequence: CASSLGTGGNTEAFF.

CDR3 sequence: CASSPDEEPYYGYTF. CDR3 coding DNA: TGTGCCAGCAGCCCCGATGAGGAGCCATACTATGGCTACACCTTC. V and J are TRBV4-2 and TRBJ1-2, with D uncertain. This CDR3 has 15 amino acids. Trimming left V 4 bases short and J 3 bases short, with 15 bases between. Germline lookup yields CDR1 LGHNA and CDR2 YNFKEQ.

CDR3 DNA: TGTGCCAGCAGCCCGACCCTGGCAGGTGGAAACACCATATATTTT. Amino acid sequence: CASSPTLAGGNTIYF. The chain is built from TRBV28 and TRBJ1-3; the D is unclear. V was pared by 6 bases and J by 3 bases, with 15 bases between. The CDR3 sequence is 15 residues long. Looked up from germline, CDR1 is MDHEN and CDR2 is SYDVKM.

The V call is TRBV6-6, the J call TRBJ1-2, with 9 positions matching TRBD1. The CDR3 is 16 amino acids. CDR1 MNHNY and CDR2 SVGAGI come from the germline V gene (reference sequence). With V trimmed by 0 bases and J by 9 bases, 11 bases remained unmatched. Written as DNA, the CDR3 is TGTGCCAGCAGTTACTCCCCTCAGGGGACAGGGTCGAGCTACACCTTC. Translated: CASSYSPQGTGSSYTF.

This chain uses TRBV5-5 with TRBJ2-7; TRBD1 or TRBD2 may be the D gene (5 bases each). This CDR3 spans 12 amino acids. Germline lookup yields CDR1 SGHKS and CDR2 YYEKEE (reference sequence). Trimming removed 4 bases at V and 6 bases at J, with 11 bases between. The CDR3 DNA follows: TGTGCCAGCAGCACCAGTGGGGGCGAGCAGTACTTC. This sequence encodes CASSTSGGEQYF.

At least ten counts were recorded for this clonotype. CDR3 DNA: TGTGCCAGCAGCTTATCAGGGGGCTCTAACACTGAAGCTTTCTTT. It encodes CASSLSGGSNTEAFF. The V gene is TRBV7-3, the J gene TRBJ1-1; 8 positions match TRBD1. CDR1 SGHTA and CDR2 FQGTGA come from the germline V gene. V lost 2 bases to trimming and J lost 2 bases; unmatched junction nucleotides: 4. The CDR3 extends over 15 amino acids. The whole variable domain, remainder taken from reference TRBV7-3 and TRBJ1-1, is GAGVSQTPSNKVTEKGKYVELRCDPISGHTALYWYRQSLGQGPEFLIYFQGTGAADDSGLPNDRFFAVRPEGSVSTLKIQRTERGDSAVYLCASSLSGGSNTEAFFGQGTRLTVV.

DNA for the CDR3: TGTGCCAGCAGCCAAAGCGGGGTAGCGTCTGGGGCCAACGTCCTGACTTTC. Its translation: CASSQSGVASGANVLTF. The V gene is TRBV4-2, the J gene TRBJ2-6, with 7 bases matching TRBD2. V lost 2 bases to trimming and J lost 1 base; unmatched junction nucleotides: 5. Germline V gives CDR1 LGHNA, CDR2 YNFKEQ. This CDR3 is 17 amino acids long.

The chain has TRBV7-8 and TRBJ1-1; a possible D gene is TRBD1 (6 bases). Germline V gene data show CDR1 as SGHVS and CDR2 as FQNEAQ. The CDR3 runs to 17 residues. The V end was cut by 1 base, the J end by 1 base, with 16 bases between. The CDR3 loop reads CASSLVGRGKGNTEAFF. The CDR3 nucleotides are TGTGCCAGCAGCTTAGTTGGCAGGGGTAAGGGGAACACTGAAGCTTTCTTT.

V gene TRBV3-1 combines with J gene TRBJ2-7, with a possible D match to TRBD1 (5 bases). V was clipped by 4 bases and J by 6 bases, with 13 bases between them. CDR1 LGHDT and CDR2 YNNKEL come from the germline V gene (reference sequence). The CDR3 is 13 residues long. CDR3 region: CASSLTRAGEQYF. The CDR3, as DNA: TGTGCCAGCAGCCTGACCAGGGCCGGCGAGCAGTACTTC.

This clonotype was found a few times. Compared with germline, one end of the junction differs, possibly owing to a read error. The genes are TRBV12-3 or TRBV12-4 and TRBJ1-3; the D gene is possibly TRBD1 (6 bases). This CDR3 region has 14 residues. CDR3 in amino acids: CASSSGQIQGPPNF. Written as DNA, the CDR3 is TGTGCCAGCAGTTCGGGCCAGATACAGGGCCCTCCAAATTTT.

This clonotype showed up just a few times. The chain combines TRBV10-3 with TRBJ1-2; perhaps TRBD1 as D (5 bases). Looked up from germline, CDR1 is ENHRY and CDR2 is SYGVKD. The CDR3 is 14 residues long. V gave up 8 bases and J gave up 2 bases, with 15 bases separating them. The CDR3 region is CAIRDAGTNYGYTF. CDR3 nucleotide sequence: TGTGCCATCCGGGACGCGGGGACGAACTATGGCTACACCTTC.

This clonotype was seen repeatedly, ten times or more. The J gene is TRBJ2-7, the V gene TRBV3-1; the match to TRBD1 covers 10 bases. The CDR3 has 15 residues. Trimming removed 4 bases from V and 6 bases from J; junction bases left unmatched: 9. CDR1 is LGHDT, CDR2 YNNKEL, per germline (reference sequence). The CDR3 sequence is CASSLPPGTGAEQYF. The CDR3 DNA follows: TGTGCCAGCAGCCTTCCTCCCGGGACAGGGGCCGAGCAGTACTTC.